This T cell receptor beta chain appears in the sequencing data of a study of regulatory T cells in long-lasting Graves disease. Building of the TCR beta libraries involved iRepertoire HTBI primers and Arm-PCR of CDR3 regions. TCRdb reprocessed the multiplex PCR reads via MiXCR and lists one record per CDR3 protein. Of a few hundred thousand distinct CDR3 sequences in the sample, about a sixth are singletons; the top ten hold about 23%. The ends lost 6 bases at V and 7 bases at J; junction bases unmatched: 9. This CDR3 is built from 14 residues. This clonotype has at least ten counts. Time point: newly diagnosed GD, antithyroid drugs for less than 3 months. TCR sequences were obtained from RNA taken from PBMCs. This same sample was also part of a study on T cells in Graves' hyperthyroidism and ophthalmopathy. Turning to that study: Patients aged 18 to 65 had newly diagnosed hyperthyroidism of under 2 months' duration. Most thyroid clonotypes expanded above 0.001 appeared in blood too.

Material: peripheral blood mononuclear cells (PBMCs), obtained at new diagnosis, from a patient treated with antithyroid drugs. The source is a woman aged 18-30 years with Graves disease. The rearrangement links TRBV12-3 or TRBV12-4 to TRBJ2-1; 7 nucleotides agree with TRBD2. CDR3 coding DNA: TGTGCCAGCAGCTTTCCAGGACTAGGAAATGAGCAGTTCTTC. Its translation: CASSFPGLGNEQFF.